The 23 T cell receptor beta chains below were found in one sample sequenced in a study of identical twins listed by TCRdb under 2016. Libraries were built with 5' RACE. Sequencing was performed on an Illumina HiSeq 2000. TCRdb itself trimmed the public reads at Q25 with fastp, ran MiXCR and retained productive beta chains. Entries are consolidated by CDR3 protein sequence, retaining the most common genes and DNA. The sample table contains a few hundred thousand distinct CDR3 sequences; only one count was recorded for 9% to 10% of them. Of the sample, roughly 3% is held by the ten largest clones. Another study also made use of these data, one on yellow fever vaccine responses in identical twins.

Sequencing was done on a sample of PBMCs. The receptor source for this set is a woman between 18 and 30 years old in good health.

The CDR3 spells CASSLRQGPDEQFF. CDR3 nucleotide sequence: TGTGCCAGTAGTCTCCGACAGGGGCCCGATGAGCAGTTCTTC. The rearrangement uses TRBV19 and TRBJ2-1; the match to TRBD1 covers 8 bases. The CDR3 loop spans 14 amino acids. Germline CDR1 reads LNHDA; CDR2 reads SQIVND (reference sequence). V dropped 5 bases and J dropped 8; count of bases not matched to a gene: 8.

The V gene is TRBV20-1, the J gene TRBJ2-7, with D possibly TRBD1 on 5 matching bases. This CDR3 contains 13 residues. With 1 base removed from V and 4 bases from J, the gap between germline ends came to 11 bases. Germline V gives CDR1 DFQATT, CDR2 SNEGSKA (reference sequence). The CDR3 bases are TGCAGTGCTAGAGCGCAGGGCGCTTACGAGCAGTACTTC. Translated, it gives CSARAQGAYEQYF.

This clonotype has only a few counts. V and J are TRBV20-1 and TRBJ2-2; the match to TRBD2 covers 8 bases. The CDR3 covers 16 residues. Looked up from germline, CDR1 is DFQATT and CDR2 is SNEGSKA (reference sequence). The V and J ends lost 0 bases and 5 bases, in that order; junction bases with no gene match: 8. CDR3 in amino acids: CSARDVRGGRTGELFF. The CDR3 nucleotides read TGCAGTGCTAGAGATGTACGCGGGGGGCGGACCGGGGAGCTGTTTTTT.

This clonotype was seen repeatedly, ten times or more. V is TRBV5-1 and J is TRBJ2-7, with D possibly matching TRBD1 (5 bases). The CDR3 extends over 21 amino acids. Germline CDR1 reads SGHRS; CDR2 reads YFSETQ. V dropped 0 bases and J dropped 2 bases, with 30 bases sitting between them. CDR3 region: CASSLAWAEPTSRDRTYEQYF. The CDR3 bases are TGCGCCAGCAGCTTGGCCTGGGCAGAACCTACGAGCAGAGACAGAACCTACGAGCAGTACTTC.

In its sample, this clonotype was seen a few times. This chain connects TRBV5-1 to TRBJ2-7, with 7 bases lining up with TRBD1. This CDR3 region has 14 residues. With V trimmed by 4 bases and J by 5 bases, 9 bases remained unmatched. CDR1 and CDR2 from the germline V gene are SGHRS and YFSETQ. Here the CDR3 DNA reads TGCGCCAGCAGCGAGACCGGGACAGCTAACGAGCAGTACTTC. Translating it yields CASSETGTANEQYF.

The chain joins TRBV7-9 to TRBJ2-2, with TRBD2 matching over 10 bases. V shed 6 bases and J 3 bases; nucleotides not matched to a gene: 10. Germline loops: CDR1 SEHNR, CDR2 FQNEAQ (reference sequence). This CDR3 has 17 amino acids. CDR3 loop: CASSSYLAGAYTGELFF. The CDR3 DNA follows: TGTGCCAGCAGTTCATACCTAGCGGGGGCATACACCGGGGAGCTGTTTTTT.

Ten or more counts support this clonotype. The CDR3 is CAISEPGQGFGEQYF. The CDR3 bases are TGTGCCATCAGTGAGCCTGGACAGGGTTTTGGGGAGCAGTACTTC. V gene TRBV10-3 combines with J gene TRBJ2-7, with 8 bases fitting TRBD1. CDR3 length: 15 amino acids. The germline V gene encodes CDR1 ENHRY and CDR2 SYGVKD. The V gene end was trimmed by 2 bases and the J gene end by 7 bases; junction bases not matched to a gene: 10.

The table lists this clonotype with many counts. The V call is TRBV6-2 or TRBV6-3, the J call TRBJ2-1; no definite D call. Per the germline V gene, CDR1 is MNHEY and CDR2 is SVGEGT. V dropped 7 bases and J dropped 8 bases, with 12 bases sitting between them. This CDR3 spans 12 amino acids. The CDR3 sequence: CASKIRRDEQFF. Written as DNA, the CDR3 is TGTGCCAGCAAAATCCGGCGCGATGAGCAGTTCTTC.

The table lists this clonotype with many counts. The chain employs TRBV28 and TRBJ1-2; D gene unclear. Germline V gene lookup returns CDR1 MDHEN and CDR2 SYDVKM. V lost 8 bases and J 6 bases, leaving 19 bases between the germline ends. The CDR3 runs to 14 residues. CDR3 nucleotide sequence: TGTGCCAGCGTGAGCAGCGGGTTTTCCGATGGCTACACCTTC. Protein sequence: CASVSSGFSDGYTF.

On this clonotype itself: It may be a read error: a sequence one base away is much more abundant. This sequence joins TRBV11-2 and TRBJ2-7; 9 nucleotides agree with TRBD2. The germline V gene encodes CDR1 SGHAT and CDR2 FQNNGV. Unmatched junction bases numbered 4, after V lost 0 bases and J lost 7 bases. The CDR3 has 14 amino acids. CDR3 residues: CASSLEVSGGEQYF. The CDR3 region has the DNA TGTGCCAGCAGCTTAGAGGTTAGCGGGGGAGAGCAGTACTTC.

In its sample, this clonotype was seen many times. The V gene is TRBV5-1, the J gene TRBJ2-1; TRBD1 aligns across 12 bases. V lost 5 bases and J lost 8; bases outside the gene matches: 8. CDR3 length: 15 amino acids. Germline-derived CDR1 and CDR2 are SGHRS and YFSETQ. The CDR3 nucleotides read TGCGCCAGCAGTGATCGGGACAGGGGGCTCGATGAGCAGTTCTTC. Protein: CASSDRDRGLDEQFF.

V usage is TRBV7-9 and J usage is TRBJ2-2, with D maybe TRBD1 (6 bases). The CDR3 consists of 17 residues. Trimming stripped 5 bases from V and 4 bases from J, with 20 bases between. Germline CDR1 and CDR2: SEHNR and FQNEAQ (reference sequence). CDR3 bases: TGTGCCAGCAGCACCCAAACCGGGACACGGCCCACCGGGGAGCTGTTTTTT. It codes for CASSTQTGTRPTGELFF.

V gene TRBV20-1 combines with J gene TRBJ1-1; TRBD1 aligns across 8 bases. The CDR3 contains 15 residues. Losses at the gene ends were 3 bases for V and 1 base for J; bases not matched to a gene: 7. Germline loops: CDR1 DFQATT, CDR2 SNEGSKA (reference sequence). The CDR3 sequence is CSARRTGWTNTEAFF. CDR3 DNA sequence: TGCAGTGCTAGGCGGACAGGGTGGACGAACACTGAAGCTTTCTTT.

The gene calls are TRBV6-6 and TRBJ1-4; D is undetermined. V was clipped by 7 bases and J by 8 bases, with 14 bases between them. From germline, CDR1 is MNHNY and CDR2 SVGAGI (reference sequence). The CDR3 is 13 amino acids. In nucleotides, the CDR3 is TGTGCCAGCACCCAACCGGGTGGAGAAAAACTGTTTTTT. As protein: CASTQPGGEKLFF.

Ten or more counts support this clonotype. This chain uses TRBV5-1 with TRBJ2-5; D may be TRBD1 (6 bases). Germline V gene lookup returns CDR1 SGHRS and CDR2 YFSETQ. CDR3 length equals 13 residues. The ends were cut back, 4 bases at V and 5 bases at J, with 12 bases in the middle. The CDR3 nucleotides are TGCGCCAGCAGCACAGGGAGTTCGGAGACCCAGTACTTC. Translated: CASSTGSSETQYF.

This clonotype was counted at least ten times. The V call is TRBV4-3, the J call TRBJ2-7; D call uncertain. The CDR3 is 14 residues long. V was trimmed by 1 base and J by 2 bases, leaving 9 bases between them. CDR1 and CDR2 from the germline V gene are LGHNA and YSLEER. As DNA, the CDR3 is TGCGCCAGCAGCCAAGGGGCAGGAGCCTACGAGCAGTACTTC. It is translated as CASSQGAGAYEQYF.

The chain is built from TRBV21-1 and TRBJ2-7; no check of the table's D call, TRBD1, against the DNA was made. TRBV21-1 counts as a pseudogene. The CDR3 is 18 residues long. CDR3 sequence reads: CASSNSQSRGLSSYEQYF. CDR3 coding DNA: TGTGCCAGCAGCAACTCCCAATCCAGGGGGCTTTCCTCCTACGAGCAGTACTTC.

In DNA form, the CDR3 reads TGTGCCAGCGTCACCGGACCCCCGGGGGACCAAGAGACCCAGTACTTC. Translated: CASVTGPPGDQETQYF. The chain joins TRBV7-6 to TRBJ2-5; perhaps TRBD2 as D (6 bases). The germline V and J ends were trimmed by 8 bases and 0 bases, with 19 bases remaining between them. Per germline, CDR1 SGHVS and CDR2 FNYEAQ. This CDR3 has 16 residues.

The rearrangement joins TRBV29-1 to TRBJ2-7; D is possibly TRBD2 (6 bases). This CDR3 is built from 14 residues. CDR1 and CDR2 (germline): SQVTM, ANQGSEA. The germline V and J ends were trimmed by 4 bases and 2 bases, with 15 bases remaining between them. CDR3 DNA: TGCAGCGTTGTTGGGCAGGGAGGCGCCTACGAGCAGTACTTC. Translating gives CSVVGQGGAYEQYF.

V and J are TRBV7-2 and TRBJ1-1; perhaps TRBD1 as D (5 bases). The CDR3 is made up of 14 amino acids. CDR1 is SGHTA, CDR2 FQGNSA, per germline. Trimming removed 2 bases at V and 4 bases at J, with 11 bases between. CDR3 DNA: TGTGCCAGCAGCTTACGACAGTTGAGCACTGAAGCTTTCTTT. Amino acids: CASSLRQLSTEAFF.

V is TRBV5-1 and J is TRBJ2-3, with TRBD2 matching over 10 bases. Germline V gene lookup returns CDR1 SGHRS and CDR2 YFSETQ. V lost 4 bases to trimming and J lost 1 base; unmatched junction nucleotides: 12. This CDR3 has 18 amino acids. The DNA for the CDR3 is TGCGCCAGCAGCGTCTCAAGCGGGAGGGCCCTCGGCACAGATACGCAGTATTTT. Translation gives CASSVSSGRALGTDTQYF.

The chain recombines TRBV2 with TRBJ2-2, with unresolved D. The germline V and J ends were trimmed by 7 bases and 1 base, with 16 bases remaining between them. CDR3 length: 16 amino acids. Looked up from germline, CDR1 is SNHLY and CDR2 is FYNNEI. CDR3 sequence: CASTVIPGLNTGELFF. CDR3 DNA sequence: TGTGCCAGCACGGTAATACCAGGCCTGAACACCGGGGAGCTGTTTTTT.

This clonotype was seen ten or more times. The chain employs TRBV12-3 or TRBV12-4 and TRBJ2-3; 12 bases align to TRBD2. The CDR3 is made up of 15 amino acids. Germline trimming cut 2 bases from V and 8 bases from J; bases unmatched to any gene: 5. Here the CDR3 DNA reads TGTGCCAGCAGTTTACTAGCGGGGGGGTCCGGTACGCAGTATTTT. Protein: CASSLLAGGSGTQYF.